This T cell receptor beta chain stems from a study of beta chain features in type 1 diabetes. The study reverse transcribed the entire isolated RNA, so it sequenced expressed TCRB transcripts. Produced via immunoSEQ multiplex PCR; TCRdb's table is partial and in-frame only. The sample carries hundreds of thousands of clones, 11% to 15% recorded once. This CDR3 is built from 14 residues. Germline CDR1 and CDR2: GTSNPN and SVGIG (reference sequence). With V trimmed by 4 bases and J by 5 bases, 4 bases remained unmatched. As for this clone: The antigen is unknown.

Overall study results and limits: Researchers report that Type 1 diabetes patients had moderately but significantly shorter TCRB CDR3s across all four CD4+ subsets. The similarity of naive, central memory and Treg TCRB repertoires appeared greater among patients than among healthy donors.

This chain joins TRBV30 and TRBJ2-2, with 10 bases fitting TRBD2. The sequenced sample consisted of naive CD4+ T cells from blood. The sequence derives from a man younger than 30 with type 1 diabetes. For the CDR3, the DNA is TGTGCCTGGAAAGCGGGAGGGTGGACCGGGGAGCTGTTTTTT. Amino acids: CAWKAGGWTGELFF.